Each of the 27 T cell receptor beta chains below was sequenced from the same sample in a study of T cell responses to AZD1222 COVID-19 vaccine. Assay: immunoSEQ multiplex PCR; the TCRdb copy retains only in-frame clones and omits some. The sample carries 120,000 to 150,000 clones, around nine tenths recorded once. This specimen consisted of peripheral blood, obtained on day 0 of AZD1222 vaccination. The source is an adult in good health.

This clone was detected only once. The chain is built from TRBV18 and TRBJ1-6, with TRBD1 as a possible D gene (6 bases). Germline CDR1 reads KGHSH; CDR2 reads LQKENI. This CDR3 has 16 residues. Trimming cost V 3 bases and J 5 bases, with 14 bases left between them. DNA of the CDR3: TGTGCCAGCTCACCTCGAGGACAGAGCGATAATTCACCCCTCCACTTT. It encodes CASSPRGQSDNSPLHF. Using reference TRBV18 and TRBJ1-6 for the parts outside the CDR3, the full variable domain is NAGVMQNPRHLVRRRGQEARLRCSPMKGHSHVYWYRQLPEEGLKFMVYLQKENIIDESGMPKERFSAEFPKEGPSILRIQQVVRGDSAAYFCASSPRGQSDNSPLHFGNGTRLTVT.

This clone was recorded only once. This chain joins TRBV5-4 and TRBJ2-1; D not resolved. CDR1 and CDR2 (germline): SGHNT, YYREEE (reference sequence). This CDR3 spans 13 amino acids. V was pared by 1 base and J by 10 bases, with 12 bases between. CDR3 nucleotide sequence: TGTGCCAGCAGCTTGAGGCTCCCCGAAGAGCAGTTCTTC. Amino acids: CASSLRLPEEQFF. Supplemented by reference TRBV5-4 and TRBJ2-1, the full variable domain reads ETGVTQSPTHLIKTRGQQVTLRCSSQSGHNTVSWYQQALGQGPQFIFQYYREEENGRGNFPPRFSGLQFPNYSSELNVNALELDDSALYLCASSLRLPEEQFFGPGTRLTVL.

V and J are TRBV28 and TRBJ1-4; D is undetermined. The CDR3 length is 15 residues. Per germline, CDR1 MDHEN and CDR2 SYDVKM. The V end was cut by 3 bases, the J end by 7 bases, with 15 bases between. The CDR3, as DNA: TGTGCCAGCAGTTTGACTACCCAAAGAGGTGAAAAACTGTTTTTT. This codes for CASSLTTQRGEKLFF.

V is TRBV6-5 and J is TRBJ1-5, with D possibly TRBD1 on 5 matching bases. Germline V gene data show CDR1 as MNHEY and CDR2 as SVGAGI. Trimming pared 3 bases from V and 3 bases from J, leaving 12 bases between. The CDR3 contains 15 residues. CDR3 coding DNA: TGTGCCAGCAGTTATCGTAGGGGCTTCAATCAGCCCCAGCATTTT. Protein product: CASSYRRGFNQPQHF.

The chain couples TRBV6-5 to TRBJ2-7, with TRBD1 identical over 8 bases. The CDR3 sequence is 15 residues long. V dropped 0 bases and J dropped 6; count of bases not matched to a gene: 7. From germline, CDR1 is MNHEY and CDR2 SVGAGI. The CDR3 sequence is CASSYSPGQVREQYF. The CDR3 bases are TGTGCCAGCAGTTACTCACCGGGACAGGTCCGCGAGCAGTACTTC.

The CDR3 loop is CASSQDLGDEQFF. CDR3 bases: TGCGCCAGCAGCCAAGATCTGGGGGATGAGCAGTTCTTC. V gene TRBV4-3 combines with J gene TRBJ2-1; D assignment may be TRBD1 or TRBD2 (5 bases each). Germline loops: CDR1 LGHNA, CDR2 YSLEER. This CDR3 is 13 amino acids long. V lost 0 bases and J 8 bases, leaving 8 bases between the germline ends.

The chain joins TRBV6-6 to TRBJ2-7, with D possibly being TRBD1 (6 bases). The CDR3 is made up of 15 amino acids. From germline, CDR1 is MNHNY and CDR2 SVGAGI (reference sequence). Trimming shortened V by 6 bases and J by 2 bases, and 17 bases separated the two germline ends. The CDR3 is CASRAAQGLAYEQYF. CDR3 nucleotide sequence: TGTGCCAGCAGAGCCGCTCAGGGGTTGGCCTACGAGCAGTACTTC.

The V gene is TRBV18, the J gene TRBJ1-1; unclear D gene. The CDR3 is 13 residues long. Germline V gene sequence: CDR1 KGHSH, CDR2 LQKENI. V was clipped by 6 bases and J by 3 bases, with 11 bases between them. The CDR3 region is CASSPNGDTEAFF. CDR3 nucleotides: TGTGCCAGCTCCCCAAACGGGGACACTGAAGCTTTCTTT.

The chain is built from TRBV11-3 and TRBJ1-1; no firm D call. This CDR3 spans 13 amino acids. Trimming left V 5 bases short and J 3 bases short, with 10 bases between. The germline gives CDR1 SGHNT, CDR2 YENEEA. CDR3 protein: CASSLGEDTEAFF. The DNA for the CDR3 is TGTGCCAGCAGCCTCGGGGAGGACACTGAAGCTTTCTTT.

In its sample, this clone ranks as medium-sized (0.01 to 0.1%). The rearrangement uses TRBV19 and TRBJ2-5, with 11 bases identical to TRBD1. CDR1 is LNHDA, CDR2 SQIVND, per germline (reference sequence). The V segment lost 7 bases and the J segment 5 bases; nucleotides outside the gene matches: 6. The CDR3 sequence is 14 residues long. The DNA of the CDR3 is TGTGCCAGTATGGGACAGGGGGACGCGGAGACCCAGTACTTC. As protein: CASMGQGDAETQYF.

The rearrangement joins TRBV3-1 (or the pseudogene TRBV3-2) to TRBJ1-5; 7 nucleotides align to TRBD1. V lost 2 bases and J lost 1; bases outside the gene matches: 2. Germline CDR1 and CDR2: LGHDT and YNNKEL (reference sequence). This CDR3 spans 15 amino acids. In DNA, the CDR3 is TGTGCCAGCAGCCAAACAGGGGAAAGCAATCAGCCCCAGCATTTT. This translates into CASSQTGESNQPQHF.

This CDR3 is CATSDGTAFNTGELFF. In nucleotides, the CDR3 is TGTGCCACCAGTGATGGGACAGCCTTTAACACCGGGGAGCTGTTTTTT. The gene calls are TRBV24-1 and TRBJ2-2; 7 nucleotides line up with TRBD1. CDR3 size: 16 residues. The trim removed 3 bases at V and 2 bases at J, leaving 5 bases unmatched. Germline CDR1 reads KGHDR; CDR2 reads SFDVKD.

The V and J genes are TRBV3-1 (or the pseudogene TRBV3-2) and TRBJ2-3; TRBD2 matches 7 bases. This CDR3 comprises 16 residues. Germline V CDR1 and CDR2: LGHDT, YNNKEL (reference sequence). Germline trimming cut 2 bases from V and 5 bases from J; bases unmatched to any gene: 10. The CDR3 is CASSQLSRGDVDTQYF. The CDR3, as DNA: TGTGCCAGCAGCCAACTTAGTCGGGGGGACGTAGATACGCAGTATTTT.

The CDR3 sequence: CASTPGTGGAETQYF. The CDR3 bases are TGCGCCAGCACCCCCGGGACAGGGGGCGCAGAGACCCAGTACTTC. The chain combines TRBV5-1 with TRBJ2-5, with 12 nucleotides matching TRBD1. In germline, CDR1 is SGHRS, CDR2 YFSETQ. CDR3 length: 15 residues. V lost 6 bases to trimming and J lost 4 bases; unmatched junction nucleotides: 7.

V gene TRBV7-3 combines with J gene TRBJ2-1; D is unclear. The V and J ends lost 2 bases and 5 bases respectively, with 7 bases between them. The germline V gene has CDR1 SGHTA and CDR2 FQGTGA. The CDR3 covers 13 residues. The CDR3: CASSLAANNEQFF. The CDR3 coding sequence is TGTGCCAGCAGCTTAGCGGCGAACAATGAGCAGTTCTTC.

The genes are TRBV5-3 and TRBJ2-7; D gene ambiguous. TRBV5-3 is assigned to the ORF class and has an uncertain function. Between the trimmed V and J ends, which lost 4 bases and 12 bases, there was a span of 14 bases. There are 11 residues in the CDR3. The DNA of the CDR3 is TGTGCCAGAAGCCGCCGGGCGAGACGGTACTTC. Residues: CARSRRARRYF.

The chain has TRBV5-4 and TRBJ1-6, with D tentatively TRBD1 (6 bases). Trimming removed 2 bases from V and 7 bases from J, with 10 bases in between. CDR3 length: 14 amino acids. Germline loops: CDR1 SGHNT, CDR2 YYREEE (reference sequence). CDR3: CASSFQGLNSPLHF. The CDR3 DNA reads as TGTGCCAGCAGCTTCCAGGGGCTCAATTCACCCCTCCACTTT.

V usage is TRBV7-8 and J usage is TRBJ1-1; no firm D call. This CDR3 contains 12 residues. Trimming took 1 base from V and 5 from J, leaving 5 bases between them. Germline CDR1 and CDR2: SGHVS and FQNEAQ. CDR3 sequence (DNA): TGTGCCAGCAGCTTAGTTTTGACTGAAGCTTTCTTT. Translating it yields CASSLVLTEAFF. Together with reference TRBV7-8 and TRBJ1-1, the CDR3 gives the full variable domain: GAGVSQSPRYKVAKRGQDVALRCDPISGHVSLFWYQQALGQGPEFLTYFQNEAQLDKSGLPSDRFFAERPEGSVSTLKIQRTQQEDSAVYLCASSLVLTEAFFGQGTRLTVV.

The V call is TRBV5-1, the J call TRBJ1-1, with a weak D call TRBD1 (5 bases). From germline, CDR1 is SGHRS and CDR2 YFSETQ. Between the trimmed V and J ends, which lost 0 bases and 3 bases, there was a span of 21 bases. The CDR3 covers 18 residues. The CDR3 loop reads CASSLGLRDSQGDTEAFF. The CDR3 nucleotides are TGCGCCAGCAGCTTGGGTTTGAGGGACTCCCAAGGGGACACTGAAGCTTTCTTT.

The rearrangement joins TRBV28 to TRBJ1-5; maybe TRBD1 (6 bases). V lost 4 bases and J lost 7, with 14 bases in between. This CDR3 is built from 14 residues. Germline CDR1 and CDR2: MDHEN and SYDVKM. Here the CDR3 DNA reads TGTGCCAGCAGTTCTCAACAGGGCGGGCAGCCCCAGCATTTT. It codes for CASSSQQGGQPQHF. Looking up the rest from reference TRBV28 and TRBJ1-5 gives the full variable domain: DVKVTQSSRYLVKRTGEKVFLECVQDMDHENMFWYRQDPGLGLRLIYFSYDVKMKEKGDIPEGYSVSREKKERFSLILESASTNQTSMYLCASSSQQGGQPQHFGDGTRLSIL.

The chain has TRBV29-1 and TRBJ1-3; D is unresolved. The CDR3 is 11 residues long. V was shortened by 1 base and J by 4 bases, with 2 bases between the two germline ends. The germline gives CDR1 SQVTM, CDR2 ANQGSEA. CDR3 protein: CSVEVGNTIYF. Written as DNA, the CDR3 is TGCAGCGTTGAAGTAGGAAACACCATATATTTT.

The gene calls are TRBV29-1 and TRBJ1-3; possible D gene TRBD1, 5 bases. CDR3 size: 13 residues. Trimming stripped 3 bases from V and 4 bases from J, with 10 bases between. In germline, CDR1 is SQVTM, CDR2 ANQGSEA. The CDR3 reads CSVDVGEGNTIYF. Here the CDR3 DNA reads TGCAGCGTTGACGTAGGGGAAGGAAACACCATATATTTT.

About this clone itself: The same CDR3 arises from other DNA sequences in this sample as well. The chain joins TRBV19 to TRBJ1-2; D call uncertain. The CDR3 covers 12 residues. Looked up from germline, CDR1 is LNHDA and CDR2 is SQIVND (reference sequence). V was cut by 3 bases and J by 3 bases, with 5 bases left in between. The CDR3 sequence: CASSIRDYGYTF. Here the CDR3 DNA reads TGTGCCAGTAGTATCAGAGACTATGGCTACACCTTC.

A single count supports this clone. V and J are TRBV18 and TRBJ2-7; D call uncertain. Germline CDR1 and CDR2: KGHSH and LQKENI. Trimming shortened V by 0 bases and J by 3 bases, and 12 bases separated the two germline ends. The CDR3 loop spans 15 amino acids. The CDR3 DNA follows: TGTGCCAGCTCACCACCGTCAGGTGTTCGCTACGAGCAGTACTTC. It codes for CASSPPSGVRYEQYF.

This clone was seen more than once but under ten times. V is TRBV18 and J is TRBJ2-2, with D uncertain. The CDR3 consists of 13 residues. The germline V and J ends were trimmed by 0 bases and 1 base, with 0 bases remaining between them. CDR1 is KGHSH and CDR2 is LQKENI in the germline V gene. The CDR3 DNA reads TGTGCCAGCTCACCACCGAACACCGGGGAGCTGTTTTTT. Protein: CASSPPNTGELFF.

CDR3 protein: CASSSGRGDTQYF. CDR3 DNA: TGTGCCAGCAGTAGCGGGAGGGGAGATACGCAGTATTTT. V and J are TRBV6-5 and TRBJ2-3; 10 nucleotides line up with TRBD2. Germline V gene lookup returns CDR1 MNHEY and CDR2 SVGAGI. V shed 5 bases, J shed 5 bases, and the junction held 1 base outside the gene matches. The length of the CDR3 is 13 residues.

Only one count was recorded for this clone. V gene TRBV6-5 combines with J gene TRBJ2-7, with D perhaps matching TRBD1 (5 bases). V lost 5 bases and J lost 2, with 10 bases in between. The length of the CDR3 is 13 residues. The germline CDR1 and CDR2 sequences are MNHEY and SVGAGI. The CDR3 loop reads CASSTTVTYEQYF. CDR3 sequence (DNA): TGTGCCAGCAGTACGACAGTCACCTACGAGCAGTACTTC.